The present TCR beta chain was sequenced within a study of cytomegalovirus exposure and HLA in healthy donors. The wider study: Counted in an early data release were roughly 81 million unique TCRs from HLA-typed donors.

This CDR3 region has 16 residues. V trimming: 0 bases; J trimming: 5 bases; junction bases outside the gene matches: 4. CDR1 LGHNA and CDR2 YSLEER come from the germline V gene. Study results and limitations: Data from an earlier analysis indicated that most TCR beta V segments were productive either about 90% or about 30% of the time. Being indistinguishable, some V segments were excluded, TRBV6-2 and TRBV6-3 among them.

To note about this clone: Its target is unknown.

PCR was performed using 60 Vbeta and 13 Jbeta primers. Repertoires were generated with immunoSEQ multiplex PCR, while TCRdb's copy carries only in-frame clones and drops some. The sample records about 130,000 clones, around three quarters being singletons. Sequencing was done on a sample of PBMCs. The J gene is TRBJ2-5, the V gene TRBV4-3; 12 positions match TRBD2. The receptor was isolated from a man aged 30 to 39 in good health and CMV-seronegative. The CDR3, as DNA: TGCGCCAGCAGCCAAGAGCTAGCGGGAGGGACGGAGACCCAGTACTTC. It translates to CASSQELAGGTETQYF.